This T cell receptor beta chain derives from a study of blood T cell repertoires in COVID-19 (dated by TCRdb to 2020 to 2022). About the full investigation: The collaborator samples originated in the United States, Italy and Spain and spanned the acute and convalescent phases of COVID-19. The material from the prospective study consisted of cDNA or gDNA derived from T cells, B-cell-depleted T cells, or PBMCs. Deeply sampled blood TCRbeta repertoires from subjects exposed to, actively infected with, or recovered from COVID-19 were included in the dataset. The repertoires were released in a freely available public database meant as a resource for research on the immune response to SARS-CoV-2. The samples were drawn from two sources: the first 160 participants of the ongoing ImmuneRACE study, and over 1,000 subjects contributed by 6 global collaborators. Nearly every sample came with metadata listing a de-identified subject ID, COVID-19 status, age in years and sex. HLA class I and class II types, where available, came from metadata supplied by the sample provider rather than from assay-based typing.

Remarks on this clone: Its recognized antigen is unknown. No per-base quality is available; no much larger clone lies one base away.

Overall results and qualifications from the work: Clinical and demographic metadata were provided uncurated, with the amount varying by source and participant.

The collaborating institutions used their own protocols to collect whole blood in K2EDTA tubes. For TCRbeta analysis, collaborators shipped samples in one of three forms: frozen whole blood, isolated PBMCs, or DNA extracted from either of those sample types. TCRbeta CDR3 regions were amplified from genomic DNA using the immunoSEQ Assay, a bias-controlled multiplex PCR. The authors processed their data as follows. Nucleated cell counts per sample were estimated from amplification of reference gene primers within the assay. Sequence reads were collapsed and filtered to measure the absolute abundance of every unique TCRbeta CDR3 rearrangement. Productive Simpson clonality was computed per sample as the square root of Simpson's diversity index over productive rearrangements. As stored in TCRdb, this immuneACCESS dataset retains in-frame rearrangements with V and J assigned. A fraction of the clones does not appear; measured against another copy, unresolved V genes explain less than half of the discrepancy, and the remainder lacks a known reason. D and trimming were read from the DNA, whereas the V and J calls and clone size are those reported in that table. In all, the sample holds under 85,000 clones, and 85% to 90% of those were seen once. The ten top clones hold roughly 14% of the sample.

Including cysteine and phenylalanine, the CDR3 has 12 amino acids. Solely the CDR3 DNA is kept, with 36 bases framed from the first base. CDR1 and CDR2 are read off the germline V gene as MDHEN and SYDVKM. The V and J ends are trimmed by 3 bases and 6 bases, leaving 9 bases between them. This receptor was obtained from an older man with active or convalescent COVID-19. Sequencing input: peripheral blood. Rearrangement joined TRBV28 to TRBJ2-7; TRBD2 is perhaps the D gene, given 5 matching bases. The CDR3 reads CASSLRGSEQYF. The DNA sequence reads TGTGCCAGCAGTTTGCGAGGGAGCGAGCAGTACTTC.